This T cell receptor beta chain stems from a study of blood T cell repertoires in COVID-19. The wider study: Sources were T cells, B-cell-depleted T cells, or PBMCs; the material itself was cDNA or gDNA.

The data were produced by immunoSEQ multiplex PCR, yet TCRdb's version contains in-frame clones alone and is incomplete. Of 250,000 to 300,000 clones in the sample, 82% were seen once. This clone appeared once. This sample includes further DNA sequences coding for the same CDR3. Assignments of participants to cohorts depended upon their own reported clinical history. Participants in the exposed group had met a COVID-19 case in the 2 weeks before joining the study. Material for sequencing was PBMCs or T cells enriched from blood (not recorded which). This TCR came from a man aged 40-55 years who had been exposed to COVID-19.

The CDR3 loop is CASSLTVNQPQHF. For the CDR3, the DNA is TGTGCCAGCAGTTTGACAGTAAATCAGCCCCAGCATTTT. The chain links TRBV12-3 or TRBV12-4 to TRBJ1-5; D is perhaps TRBD1 (5 bases). This CDR3 has 13 residues. Between the trimmed V and J ends, which lost 3 bases and 4 bases, there was a span of 7 bases.